Below, 23 T cell receptor beta chains from the same sample are listed, as sequenced in a study of blood T cells in healthy people across ages. A second PCR, run for about 6 to 12 cycles, used a sample-barcoded 5' primer plus a J-beta primer mix. TCRdb used MiXCR to reprocess the 5' RACE reads, holding one entry per CDR3 protein. The sample lists around 800,000 distinct CDR3 sequences; roughly 24% were seen once. These same data were also listed under a study on T cells of mothers and their children.

The sequenced sample consisted of blood. All receptors come from a boy aged 5-17 years in good health.

The chain employs TRBV29-1 and TRBJ2-6; D unclear. V shed 7 bases and J shed 2 bases, with 6 bases lying between them. This CDR3 spans 12 amino acids. Per the germline V gene, CDR1 is SQVTM and CDR2 is ANQGSEA. The CDR3 here is CSGATGANVLTF. CDR3 sequence (DNA): TGCAGCGGTGCTACTGGGGCCAACGTCCTGACTTTC. The full variable domain, in which reference TRBV29-1 and TRBJ2-6 provide the parts outside the CDR3, is SAVISQKPSRDICQRGTSLTIQCQVDSQVTMMFWYRQQPGQSLTLIATANQGSEATYESGFVIDKFPISRPNLTFSTLTVSNMSPEDSSIYLCSGATGANVLTFGAGSRLTVL.

Turning to this clonotype: One end of the junction does not line up with germline, which may come from a read error. The CDR3 is CASRLFLAGLTDTQYF. Here the CDR3 DNA reads TGTGCCAGCAGATTATTCCTAGCGGGCCTCACAGATACGCAGTATTTT. The rearrangement joins TRBV28 to TRBJ2-3; 8 bases align to TRBD2. Germline V gives CDR1 MDHEN, CDR2 SYDVKM. The CDR3 totals 16 residues. Based on the CDR3 plus reference TRBV28 and TRBJ2-3, the full variable domain is DVKVTQSSRYLVKRTGEKVFLECVQDMDHENMFWYRQDPGLGLRLIYFSYDVKMKEKGDIPEGYSVSREKKERFSLILESASTNQTSMYLCASRLFLAGLTDTQYFGPGTRLTVL.

The CDR3 reads CASSRDRWSETQYF. The CDR3 nucleotides read TGTGCCAGCAGCCGGGACCGATGGTCGGAGACCCAGTACTTC. The chain couples TRBV11-2 to TRBJ2-5, with D possibly being TRBD1 or TRBD2 (5 bases each). From germline, CDR1 is SGHAT and CDR2 FQNNGV. V lost 5 bases and J lost 5, with 15 bases in between. This CDR3 has 14 residues.

This clonotype came up a few times. The chain uses TRBV10-3 and TRBJ2-5; 10 bases are a match to TRBD1. The CDR3 totals 14 residues. CDR1 and CDR2 (germline): ENHRY, SYGVKD. Losses at the gene ends were 3 bases for V and 4 bases for J; bases not matched to a gene: 2. Here the CDR3 reads CAISEDRGRETQYF. The CDR3 coding sequence is TGTGCCATCAGTGAAGACAGGGGGCGAGAGACCCAGTACTTC.

In this sample, this clonotype turned up a few times. The DNA for the CDR3 is TGTGCCAGCAGCCAGGACAGGGAAAAACTGTTTTTT. Encoded protein: CASSQDREKLFF. This chain uses TRBV6-6 with TRBJ1-4; TRBD1 aligns across 7 bases. The germline CDR1 and CDR2 sequences are MNHNY and SVGAGI (reference sequence). With V trimmed by 6 bases and J by 8 bases, 3 bases remained unmatched. The CDR3 runs 12 residues.

The gene calls are TRBV11-2 and TRBJ2-7, with a weak D call TRBD1 (6 bases). Between the trimmed V and J ends, which lost 5 bases and 6 bases, there was a span of 14 bases. The CDR3 has 13 residues. The V gene's germline CDR1 is SGHAT and CDR2 FQNNGV. CDR3 loop: CASSSNRVFEQYF. CDR3 in DNA: TGTGCCAGCAGCAGCAACAGGGTATTCGAGCAGTACTTC.

This chain uses TRBV30 with TRBJ2-5; possible D gene TRBD2, 7 bases. The CDR3 sequence is 13 residues long. Trimming left V 0 bases short and J 5 bases short, with 10 bases between. CDR1 and CDR2 (germline): GTSNPN, SVGIG (reference sequence). The CDR3 nucleotides are TGTGCCTGGAGTGTGAGGGGGGGCGAGACCCAGTACTTC. Translation gives CAWSVRGGETQYF. The full variable domain, rest sourced from reference TRBV30 and TRBJ2-5, is SQTIHQWPATLVQPVGSPLSLECTVEGTSNPNLYWYRQAAGRGLQLLFYSVGIGQISSEVPQNLSASRPQDRQFILSSKKLLLSDSGFYLCAWSVRGGETQYFGPGTRLLVL.

This clonotype was found a few times. The V call is TRBV14, the J call TRBJ2-7; no firm D call. V was pared by 2 bases and J by 3 bases, with 11 bases between. This CDR3 has 14 residues. Germline V gene data show CDR1 as SGHDN and CDR2 as FVKESK. DNA for the CDR3: TGTGCCAGCAGCCAATCGCCAGTGGTCTACGAGCAGTACTTC. Translating it yields CASSQSPVVYEQYF.

The chain joins TRBV20-1 to TRBJ1-3; D is undetermined. Trimming removed 6 bases at V and 3 bases at J, with 12 bases between. The V gene's germline CDR1 is DFQATT and CDR2 SNEGSKA (reference sequence). The CDR3 spans 13 residues. CDR3 in DNA: TGCAGTGCACGACAAGAAGGTGGAAACACCATATATTTT. It translates to CSARQEGGNTIYF.

The rearrangement joins TRBV6-1 to TRBJ2-5; D may correspond to TRBD1 or TRBD2 (6 bases each). V was trimmed by 6 bases and J by 5 bases, leaving 25 bases between them. The germline CDR1 and CDR2 sequences are MNHNS and SASEGT. The CDR3 has 17 amino acids. The CDR3 spells CASSRPRGAQSLETQYF. Here the CDR3 DNA reads TGTGCCAGCAGCCGTCCTAGGGGGGCGCAGTCCCTGGAGACCCAGTACTTC.

V gene TRBV5-1 combines with J gene TRBJ1-1; no clear D gene. CDR1 is SGHRS and CDR2 is YFSETQ in the germline V gene. This CDR3 region has 12 residues. Trimming left V 3 bases short and J 4 bases short, with 7 bases between. Written as DNA, the CDR3 is TGCGCCAGCAGCTCCCCTGGCACTGAAGCTTTCTTT. Its protein product is CASSSPGTEAFF.

There are many counts of this clonotype. The chain has TRBV6-2 or TRBV6-3 and TRBJ2-5; 10 nucleotides agree with TRBD2. Germline trimming cut 7 bases from V and 5 bases from J; bases unmatched to any gene: 16. Germline V gene lookup returns CDR1 MNHEY and CDR2 SVGEGT. The CDR3 contains 17 residues. The CDR3 protein is CASTIRTSGARGETQYF. CDR3 DNA sequence: TGTGCCAGCACTATCCGGACTAGCGGTGCTCGTGGGGAGACCCAGTACTTC.

This clonotype was counted between two and nine times. The rearrangement joins TRBV7-9 to TRBJ1-1, with a possible D match to TRBD1 (6 bases). V lost 5 bases, J lost 4 bases, and 17 bases lay in between. Germline loops: CDR1 SEHNR, CDR2 FQNEAQ (reference sequence). CDR3 size: 15 residues. The CDR3 region has the DNA TGTGCCAGCAGCGGAGGGGGGCGCATCGGCACTGAAGCTTTCTTT. Its translation is CASSGGGRIGTEAFF. The full variable domain, with the rest looked up from reference TRBV7-9 and TRBJ1-1, is DTGVSQNPRHKITKRGQNVTFRCDPISEHNRLYWYRQTLGQGPEFLTYFQNEAQLEKSRLLSDRFSAERPKGSFSTLEIQRTEQGDSAMYLCASSGGGRIGTEAFFGQGTRLTVV.

V usage is TRBV7-9 and J usage is TRBJ1-1; D is unresolved. This CDR3 spans 13 amino acids. The germline V and J ends were trimmed by 5 bases and 1 base, with 8 bases remaining between them. The V gene's germline CDR1 is SEHNR and CDR2 FQNEAQ (reference sequence). CDR3 DNA sequence: TGTGCCAGCAGCCATAACAAGAACACTGAAGCTTTCTTT. Its protein product is CASSHNKNTEAFF.

The rearrangement uses TRBV6-5 and TRBJ2-7; the D gene is possibly TRBD1 (5 bases). The germline V and J ends were trimmed by 2 bases and 0 bases, with 11 bases remaining between them. This CDR3 region has 15 residues. From germline, CDR1 is MNHEY and CDR2 SVGAGI. In DNA, the CDR3 is TGTGCCAGCAGTTACAAGGGGCTCTACTCCTACGAGCAGTACTTC. Its translation: CASSYKGLYSYEQYF.

This CDR3 is CATSDAGGGYGYTF. The CDR3, as DNA: TGTGCCACCAGTGATGCAGGTGGGGGCTATGGCTACACCTTC. This sequence joins TRBV24-1 and TRBJ1-2; D might be TRBD1 (5 bases). CDR3 size: 14 residues. Germline values: CDR1 KGHDR, CDR2 SFDVKD. Trimming stripped 3 bases from V and 4 bases from J, with 11 bases between.

This clonotype was observed a few times. The CDR3 bases are TGTGCCAGCTCACGCGACCGGGGTTCCTACAATGAGCAGTTCTTC. Translating gives CASSRDRGSYNEQFF. The chain has TRBV18 and TRBJ2-1, with a weak D call TRBD2 (5 bases). In germline, CDR1 is KGHSH, CDR2 LQKENI. Trimming shortened V by 4 bases and J by 1 base, and 11 bases separated the two germline ends. CDR3 length: 15 amino acids. The whole variable domain, filled in from reference TRBV18 and TRBJ2-1, reads NAGVMQNPRHLVRRRGQEARLRCSPMKGHSHVYWYRQLPEEGLKFMVYLQKENIIDESGMPKERFSAEFPKEGPSILRIQQVVRGDSAAYFCASSRDRGSYNEQFFGPGTRLTVL.

The V and J genes are TRBV13 and TRBJ2-5; 7 nucleotides align to TRBD2. There are 16 residues in the CDR3. Per the germline V gene, CDR1 is PRHDT and CDR2 is FYEKMQ (reference sequence). Trimming at V came to 1 base and at J to 1 base, leaving 6 bases not matched to a gene. The CDR3 here is CASSLAGGGVQETQYF. In nucleotides, the CDR3 is TGTGCCAGCAGCTTAGCAGGCGGGGGAGTCCAAGAGACCCAGTACTTC.

The genes are TRBV19 and TRBJ1-6, with D perhaps matching TRBD1 (5 bases). Germline CDR1 reads LNHDA; CDR2 reads SQIVND (reference sequence). The CDR3 spans 13 residues. With 8 bases removed from V and 9 bases from J, the gap between germline ends came to 14 bases. Here the CDR3 reads CASVQGLGSPLHF. CDR3 DNA sequence: TGTGCCAGTGTTCAGGGACTCGGTTCACCCCTCCACTTT. The variable domain in full, completed from reference TRBV19 and TRBJ1-6, reads DGGITQSPKYLFRKEGQNVTLSCEQNLNHDAMYWYRQDPGQGLRLIYYSQIVNDFQKGDIAEGYSVSREKKESFPLTVTSAQKNPTAFYLCASVQGLGSPLHFGNGTRLTVT.

The table lists this clonotype with many counts. The gene calls are TRBV5-1 and TRBJ1-1; possible D gene TRBD1, 6 bases. Trimming pared 2 bases from V and 0 bases from J, leaving 8 bases between. In germline, CDR1 is SGHRS, CDR2 YFSETQ. There are 14 residues in the CDR3. CDR3 amino acids: CASSLTGMNTEAFF. The CDR3 nucleotides read TGCGCCAGCAGCTTAACAGGGATGAACACTGAAGCTTTCTTT.

The chain couples TRBV28 to TRBJ1-5, with D maybe TRBD1 (6 bases). The CDR3 is 16 amino acids. From germline, CDR1 is MDHEN and CDR2 SYDVKM. Trimming took off 3 bases at V and 7 bases at J, with 19 bases between the two ends. CDR3 DNA: TGTGCCAGCAGTTTTGCTAAACGGGGGGCATCCCAGCCCCAGCATTTT. It yields the protein CASSFAKRGASQPQHF.

This clonotype was observed once. Its ends do not fully match the called genes, so a read error is possible. V usage is TRBV19 and J usage is TRBJ2-5; tentative D call: TRBD1 (6 bases). This CDR3 region has 14 residues. Germline lookup yields CDR1 LNHDA and CDR2 SQIVND (reference sequence). Written as DNA, the CDR3 is TGTGCCAGTAACCCACAGGGAGTGCAAGAGGCCCAGTACTTC. This gives the protein CASNPQGVQEAQYF.

J is TRBJ2-3 and V is TRBV20-1, with 8 bases matching TRBD2. J was trimmed by 5 bases and V by 6 bases; bases with no gene match: 4. This CDR3 region has 12 residues. Germline V gene lookup returns CDR1 DFQATT and CDR2 SNEGSKA (reference sequence). The CDR3 sequence is CSASGGGDTQYF. In DNA, the CDR3 is TGCAGTGCCTCGGGGGGGGGAGATACGCAGTATTTT.